This T cell receptor (beta chain) stems from a study of blood T cell repertoires in COVID-19. As for the study in general: Sources were T cells, B-cell-depleted T cells, or PBMCs; the material itself was cDNA or gDNA.

Original data processing: Amplification of reference gene primers was used by the study to estimate nucleated cell counts. The protocol was immunoSEQ multiplex PCR, while the TCRdb copy is restricted to in-frame clones and leaves out a portion. Clone size and V and J calls were adopted from that table, with D and trimming inferred from the DNA. The repertoire holds 200,000 to 250,000 clones, about 84% seen once, with around 4% in the top ten. Trimming removed 6 bases from V and 2 bases from J; junction bases left unmatched: 4. CDR1 is WSHSY, CDR2 SAAADI, per germline. The CDR3 is 16 residues long. Membership in each cohort depended on participant-reported clinical history.

Input material: PBMCs or T cells enriched from blood (not recorded which). This receptor was obtained from a young man with acute COVID-19. V usage is TRBV10-2 and J usage is TRBJ2-2; 12 bases are shared with TRBD2. As DNA, the CDR3 is TGCGCCAGCAGAGCTAGCGGGGGGGTAAACACCGGGGAGCTGTTTTTT. It encodes CASRASGGVNTGELFF.